The rows below give T cell receptor beta chains drawn from one sample of a study of shared clonotypes between healthy human individuals. Clones were sequenced by immunoSEQ multiplex PCR, and TCRdb holds only the in-frame ones, with some missing. The top ten hold approximately 0.9% of the sample, which has around 1,000,000 clones, roughly 77% seen once. Source material: memory CD4+ T cells from PBMCs. These receptor sequences come from a man between 18 and 29 years old in good health. Some clones in this sample may be carry-over from other donors' samples. Each CDR3 is given with its conserved first and last residue. The D gene is left open where the match is weak. Only some rows state a clone size, as once, few, many or a class for expanded clones.

abundance	v_gene	d_gene	j_gene	CDR3aa	CDR3nt
.	TRBV5-1	.	TRBJ1-2	CASSLFTEKVVNGYTF	TGCGCCAGCAGCTTGTTTACAGAGAAGGTTGTTAATGGCTACACCTTC
.	TRBV28	.	TRBJ2-1	CASSAQAVPPGEQFF	TGTGCCAGTTCGGCACAAGCAGTGCCGCCGGGTGAGCAGTTCTTC
few	TRBV2	.	TRBJ2-2	CASSDRETGELFF	TGTGCCAGCAGTGACAGGGAGACCGGGGAGCTGTTTTTT
.	TRBV18	TRBD2	TRBJ2-3	CASSPLAASTDTQYF	TGTGCCAGCTCTCCACTAGCGGCGAGCACAGATACGCAGTATTTT
many	TRBV7-3	.	TRBJ1-2	CASSPGAQESNYGYTF	TGTGCCAGCAGCCCCGGCGCGCAGGAATCTAACTATGGCTACACCTTC
.	TRBV6-1	.	TRBJ2-3	CASSELAGGGRGDTQYF	TGTGCCAGCAGTGAACTCGCAGGGGGGGGCAGGGGAGATACGCAGTATTTT
.	TRBV19	TRBD1	TRBJ2-5	CASSSRGRETQYF	TGTGCCAGTAGTTCTAGGGGGCGAGAGACCCAGTACTTC
few	TRBV5-1	.	TRBJ1-5	CASSLEATNQPQHF	TGCGCCAGCAGCTTGGAGGCCACCAATCAGCCCCAGCATTTT
.	TRBV6-6	TRBD1	TRBJ1-4	CASSIPTGGSEKLFF	TGTGCCAGCAGTATCCCGACAGGGGGCAGTGAAAAACTGTTTTTT
.	TRBV6-6	.	TRBJ2-1	CASSYLGVEGGRQFF	TGTGCCAGCAGTTACTTGGGCGTGGAGGGAGGTCGGCAGTTCTTC
.	TRBV5-6	.	TRBJ1-6	CASSLLRGSYNSPLHF	TGTGCCAGCAGCTTGTTGAGGGGCTCCTATAATTCACCCCTCCACTTT
many	TRBV18	.	TRBJ1-1	CASSQDGDTEAFF	TGTGCCAGCTCACAAGACGGGGACACTGAAGCTTTCTTT
.	TRBV4-1	.	TRBJ2-6	CASSQVPPTSGANVLTF	TGCGCCAGCAGCCAAGTTCCCCCCACCTCTGGGGCCAACGTCCTGACTTTC
.	TRBV7-3	.	TRBJ2-7	CASSPPSYEQYF	TGTGCCAGCAGCCCGCCCTCCTACGAGCAGTACTTC
.	TRBV4-2	TRBD1	TRBJ1-2	CASSQARQGGSYGYTF	TGTGCCAGCAGCCAAGCGAGACAGGGAGGGAGCTATGGCTACACCTTC
few	TRBV28	.	TRBJ1-5	CASRIGGNQPQHF	TGTGCCAGCAGGATCGGAGGCAATCAGCCCCAGCATTTT
.	TRBV18	TRBD1	TRBJ2-2	CASSPSTGVGMSGELFF	TGTGCCAGCTCACCATCCACAGGGGTTGGAATGTCCGGGGAGCTGTTTTTT
.	TRBV9	TRBD2	TRBJ2-7	CASSATSGTDPYEQYF	TGTGCCAGCAGCGCCACGAGCGGGACCGATCCCTACGAGCAGTACTTC
.	TRBV5-1	.	TRBJ1-2	CASSLAGLNYGYTF	TGCGCCAGCAGCTTGGCAGGGCTCAACTATGGCTACACCTTC
.	TRBV13	TRBD1	TRBJ1-5	CASSSRDRSSNQPQHF	TGTGCCAGCAGCTCCAGGGACAGAAGCAGCAATCAGCCCCAGCATTTT
.	TRBV4-1	TRBD2	TRBJ2-1	CASSHPSGRGAYNEQFF	TGCGCCAGCAGCCATCCTAGCGGGAGAGGGGCGTACAATGAGCAGTTCTTC
few	TRBV5-4	TRBD2	TRBJ2-7	CASSSGTSGRSEQYF	TGTGCCAGCAGCTCCGGGACTAGCGGGAGAAGCGAGCAGTACTTC
.	TRBV11-2	.	TRBJ2-7	CASSLERGLQYF	TGTGCCAGCAGCTTAGAGAGGGGTCTACAGTACTTC
.	TRBV7-9	TRBD2	TRBJ2-7	CASSVAGRDEQYF	TGTGCCAGCAGCGTAGCGGGTCGGGACGAGCAGTACTTC
.	TRBV7-9	.	TRBJ2-7	CASSLAVGPAYEQYF	TGTGCCAGCAGCTTAGCGGTTGGCCCAGCCTACGAGCAGTACTTC
.	TRBV5-1	.	TRBJ2-3	CASSLQAEEATQYF	TGCGCCAGCAGCTTGCAGGCTGAGGAGGCTACGCAGTATTTT
few	TRBV25-1	.	TRBJ2-3	CASSVQSSTDTQYF	TGTGCCAGCAGTGTGCAGTCTAGCACAGATACGCAGTATTTT
.	TRBV5-4	TRBD2	TRBJ2-7	CASSFGLATYEQYF	TGTGCCAGCAGCTTCGGACTAGCGACTTACGAGCAGTACTTC